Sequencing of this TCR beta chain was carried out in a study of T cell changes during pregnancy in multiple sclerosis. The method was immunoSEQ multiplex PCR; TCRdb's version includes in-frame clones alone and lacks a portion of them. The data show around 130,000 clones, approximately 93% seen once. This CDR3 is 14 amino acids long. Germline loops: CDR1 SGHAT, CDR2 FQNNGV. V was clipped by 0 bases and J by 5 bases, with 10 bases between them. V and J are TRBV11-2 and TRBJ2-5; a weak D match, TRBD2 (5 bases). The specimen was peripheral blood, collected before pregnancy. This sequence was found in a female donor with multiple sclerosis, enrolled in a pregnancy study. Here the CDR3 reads CASSLDPRGETQYF. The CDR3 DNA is TGTGCCAGCAGCTTAGATCCCCGCGGGGAGACCCAGTACTTC.